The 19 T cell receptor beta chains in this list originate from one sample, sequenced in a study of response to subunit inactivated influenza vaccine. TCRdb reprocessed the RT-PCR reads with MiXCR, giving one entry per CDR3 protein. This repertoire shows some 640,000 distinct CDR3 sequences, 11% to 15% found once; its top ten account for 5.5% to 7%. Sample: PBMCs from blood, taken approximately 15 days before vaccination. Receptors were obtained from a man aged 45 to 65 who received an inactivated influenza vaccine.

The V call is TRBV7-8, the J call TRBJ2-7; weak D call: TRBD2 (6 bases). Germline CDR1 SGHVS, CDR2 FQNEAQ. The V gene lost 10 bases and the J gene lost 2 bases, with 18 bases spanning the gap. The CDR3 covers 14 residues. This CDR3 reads CATKRGVSAYEQYF. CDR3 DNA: TGTGCCACCAAGCGCGGGGTGTCTGCCTACGAGCAGTACTTC.

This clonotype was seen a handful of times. The CDR3, as DNA: TGCGCCAGCAGCTTGGAAGCCGGAAATAGCAATCAGCCCCAGCATTTT. It yields the protein CASSLEAGNSNQPQHF. The chain has TRBV5-1 and TRBJ1-5; D is ambiguous. The CDR3 sequence is 16 residues long. Trimming shortened V by 0 bases and J by 0 bases, and 10 bases separated the two germline ends. The germline gives CDR1 SGHRS, CDR2 YFSETQ.

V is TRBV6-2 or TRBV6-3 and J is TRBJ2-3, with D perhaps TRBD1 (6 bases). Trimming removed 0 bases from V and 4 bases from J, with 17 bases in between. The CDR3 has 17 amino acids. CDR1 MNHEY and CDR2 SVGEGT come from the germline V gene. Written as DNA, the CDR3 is TGTGCCAGCAGTTACTCGAAAGCCAGGGGTATTTCAGATACGCAGTATTTT. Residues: CASSYSKARGISDTQYF.

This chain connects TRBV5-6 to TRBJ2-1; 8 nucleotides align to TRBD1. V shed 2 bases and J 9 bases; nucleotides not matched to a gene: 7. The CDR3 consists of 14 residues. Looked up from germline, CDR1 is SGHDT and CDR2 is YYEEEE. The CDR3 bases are TGTGCCAGCAGCTTAGGACAGGGTCGGAGTGAGCAGTTCTTC. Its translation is CASSLGQGRSEQFF. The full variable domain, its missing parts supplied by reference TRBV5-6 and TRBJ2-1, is DAGVTQSPTHLIKTRGQQVTLRCSPKSGHDTVSWYQQALGQGPQFIFQYYEEEERQRGNFPDRFSGHQFPNYSSELNVNALLLGDSALYLCASSLGQGRSEQFFGPGTRLTVL.

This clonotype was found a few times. The CDR3 here is CASSQAWGREETQYF. The CDR3 nucleotides are TGTGCCAGCAGCCAAGCTTGGGGAAGAGAGGAGACCCAGTACTTC. The V and J genes are TRBV14 and TRBJ2-5; no reliable D call. This CDR3 comprises 15 residues. Trimming removed 1 base at V and 5 bases at J, with 14 bases between. Per germline, CDR1 SGHDN and CDR2 FVKESK.

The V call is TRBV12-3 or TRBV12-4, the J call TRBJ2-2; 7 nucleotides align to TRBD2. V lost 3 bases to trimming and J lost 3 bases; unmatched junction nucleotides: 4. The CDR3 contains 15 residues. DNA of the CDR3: TGTGCCAGCAGTTTGCGGGAGCTTCACACCGGGGAGCTGTTTTTT. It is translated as CASSLRELHTGELFF.

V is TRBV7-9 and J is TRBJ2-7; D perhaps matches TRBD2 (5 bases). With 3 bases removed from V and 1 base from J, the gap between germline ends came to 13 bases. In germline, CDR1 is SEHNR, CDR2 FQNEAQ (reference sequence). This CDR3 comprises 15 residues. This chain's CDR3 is CASSFLSGVSYEQYF. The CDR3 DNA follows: TGTGCCAGCAGCTTTCTCTCCGGGGTATCCTACGAGCAGTACTTC.

The CDR3 loop reads CASSPRRHAEQYF. As DNA, the CDR3 is TGTGCCAGCAGTCCCCGCAGGCACGCCGAGCAGTACTTC. The gene calls are TRBV6-2 or TRBV6-3 and TRBJ2-7; D is unclear. Trimming left V 5 bases short and J 6 bases short, with 14 bases between. CDR1 is MNHEY and CDR2 is SVGEGT in the germline V gene. CDR3 length: 13 amino acids.

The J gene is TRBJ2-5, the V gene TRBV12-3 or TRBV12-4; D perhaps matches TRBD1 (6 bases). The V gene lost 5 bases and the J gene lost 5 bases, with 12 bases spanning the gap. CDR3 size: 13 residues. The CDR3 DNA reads TGTGCCAGCAGTAACAGGGTCCCGGAGACCCAGTACTTC. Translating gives CASSNRVPETQYF.

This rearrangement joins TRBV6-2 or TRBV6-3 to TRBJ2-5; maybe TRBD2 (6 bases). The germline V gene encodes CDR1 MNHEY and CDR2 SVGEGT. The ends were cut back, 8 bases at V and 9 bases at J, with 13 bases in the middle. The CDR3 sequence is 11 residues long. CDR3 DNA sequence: TGTGCCAGCGGAGATTCGGGGGCCCAGTACTTC. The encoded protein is CASGDSGAQYF.

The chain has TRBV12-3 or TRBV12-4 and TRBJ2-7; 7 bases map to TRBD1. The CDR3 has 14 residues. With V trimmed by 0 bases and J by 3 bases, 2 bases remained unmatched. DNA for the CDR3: TGTGCCAGCAGTTTAGCACAGGGGTTCTACGAGCAGTACTTC. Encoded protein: CASSLAQGFYEQYF.

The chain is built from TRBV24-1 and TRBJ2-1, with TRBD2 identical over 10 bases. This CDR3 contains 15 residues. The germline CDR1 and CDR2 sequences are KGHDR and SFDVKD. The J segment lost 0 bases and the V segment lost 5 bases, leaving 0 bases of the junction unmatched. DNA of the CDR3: TGTGCCACCAGTGCTAGCGGGAGCTCCTACAATGAGCAGTTCTTC. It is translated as CATSASGSSYNEQFF.

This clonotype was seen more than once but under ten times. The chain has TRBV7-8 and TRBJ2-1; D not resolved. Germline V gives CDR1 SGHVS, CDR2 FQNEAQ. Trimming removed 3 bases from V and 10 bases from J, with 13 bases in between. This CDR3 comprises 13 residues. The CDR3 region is CASSFDLDGEQFF. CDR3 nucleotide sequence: TGTGCCAGCAGCTTCGACTTAGACGGGGAGCAGTTCTTC.

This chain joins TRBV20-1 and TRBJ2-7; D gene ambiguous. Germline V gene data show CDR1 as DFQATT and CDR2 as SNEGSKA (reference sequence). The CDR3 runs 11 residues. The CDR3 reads CSARRSYEQYF. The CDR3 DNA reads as TGCAGCGCTCGGAGATCCTACGAGCAGTACTTC.

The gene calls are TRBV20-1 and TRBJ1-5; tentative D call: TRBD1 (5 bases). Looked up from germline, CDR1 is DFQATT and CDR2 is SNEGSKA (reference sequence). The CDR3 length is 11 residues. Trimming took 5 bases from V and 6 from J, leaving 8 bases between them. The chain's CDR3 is CSAERGQPQHF. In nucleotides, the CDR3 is TGCAGTGCTGAAAGGGGTCAGCCCCAGCATTTT.

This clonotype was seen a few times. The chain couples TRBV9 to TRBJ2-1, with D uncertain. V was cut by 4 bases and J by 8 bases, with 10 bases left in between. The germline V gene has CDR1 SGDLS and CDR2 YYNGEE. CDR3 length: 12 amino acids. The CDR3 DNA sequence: TGTGCCAGCAGCCTGCACTCGGATGAGCAGTTCTTC. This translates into CASSLHSDEQFF.

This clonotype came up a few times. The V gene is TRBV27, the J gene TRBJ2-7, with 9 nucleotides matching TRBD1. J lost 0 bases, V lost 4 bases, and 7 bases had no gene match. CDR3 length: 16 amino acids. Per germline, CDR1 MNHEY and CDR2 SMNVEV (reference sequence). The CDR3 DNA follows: TGTGCCAGCAGTTCCTTCACAGGGGGCTACTCCTACGAGCAGTACTTC. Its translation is CASSSFTGGYSYEQYF.

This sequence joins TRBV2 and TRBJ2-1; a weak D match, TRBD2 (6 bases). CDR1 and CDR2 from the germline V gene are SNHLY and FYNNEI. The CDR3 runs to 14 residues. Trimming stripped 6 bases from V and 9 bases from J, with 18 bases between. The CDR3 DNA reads TGTGCCAGCAGGCGGGACCAGGCATATCGTGAGCAGTTCTTC. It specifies CASRRDQAYREQFF.

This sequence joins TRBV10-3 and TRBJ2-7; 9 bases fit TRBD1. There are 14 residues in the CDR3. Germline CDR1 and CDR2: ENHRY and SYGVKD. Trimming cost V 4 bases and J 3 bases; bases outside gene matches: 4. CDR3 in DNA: TGTGCCATCAGTGCACGGACAGGGGACTACGAGCAGTACTTC. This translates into CAISARTGDYEQYF.